The 25 T cell receptor beta chains below were found in one sample sequenced in a study of Ad26.COV2.S vaccination and SARS-CoV-2 variants (dated by TCRdb to the early 2020s). The treatment or condition label of this sample denotes: around 19 received Ad26.COV2.S at low or high dose, single or two shots; about 5 received placebo; per-sample allocation not given. Repertoires of vaccine and placebo recipients were sequenced from samples taken on day 63 after the first injection. Library preparation employed the immunoSEQ multiplex PCR assay. This immuneACCESS table, as held by TCRdb, lists in-frame sequences with V and J called but not all clones. Of the missing ones, under half trace to an unresolved V gene in checked studies; the others have no known cause. The sample table records around 400,000 clones; 70% to 90% of these occur just once. Clones ranked in the top ten supply 1.5% to 2% of the sample.

The sample was peripheral blood, taken in a trial of Ad26.COV2.S vaccine versus placebo. All receptors derive from a person between 18 and 65 years old who received the Ad26.COV2.S COVID-19 vaccine or a placebo.

V is TRBV4-1 and J is TRBJ2-7, with TRBD2 matching 7 bases. V dropped 2 bases and J dropped 3; count of bases not matched to a gene: 10. The CDR3 totals 16 residues. The germline CDR1 and CDR2 sequences are MGHRA and YSYEKL. Here the CDR3 DNA reads TGCGCCAGCAGCCAACCCACTGGCGGGAGATTCTACGAGCAGTACTTC. This sequence encodes CASSQPTGGRFYEQYF.

The chain uses TRBV5-5 and TRBJ2-2, with TRBD2 matching over 7 bases. Germline CDR1 and CDR2: SGHKS and YYEKEE (reference sequence). The CDR3 covers 13 residues. The V segment lost 1 base and the J segment 9 bases; nucleotides outside the gene matches: 3. DNA of the CDR3: TGTGCCAGCAGCTTGTGGGAGGGCTGGGAGCTGTTTTTT. It codes for CASSLWEGWELFF.

The rearrangement uses TRBV4-1 and TRBJ2-1; D is perhaps TRBD2 (6 bases). CDR3 length: 16 residues. Trimming took 1 base from V and 1 from J, leaving 11 bases between them. CDR1 and CDR2 (germline): MGHRA, YSYEKL. CDR3 sequence: CASSQVRGRSYNEQFF. CDR3 nucleotides: TGCGCCAGCAGCCAAGTACGAGGGAGGTCCTACAATGAGCAGTTCTTC.

The V call is TRBV4-1, the J call TRBJ1-3; D unclear. There are 15 residues in the CDR3. V was trimmed by 0 bases and J by 4 bases, leaving 10 bases between them. CDR1 and CDR2 from the germline V gene are MGHRA and YSYEKL. The CDR3 region has the DNA TGCGCCAGCAGCCAAGAGACCTCCCCCGGAAACACCATATATTTT. Translated, it gives CASSQETSPGNTIYF.

This chain links TRBV9 with TRBJ1-4; 9 bases line up with TRBD1. The CDR3 spans 17 residues. The germline V gene has CDR1 SGDLS and CDR2 YYNGEE. V shed 1 base, J shed 8 bases, and the junction held 12 bases outside the gene matches. The CDR3 DNA sequence: TGTGCCAGCAGCGTACAGGAGACAGGGGGAGGGAAGGAAAAACTGTTTTTT. Translation gives CASSVQETGGGKEKLFF.

The genes are TRBV2 and TRBJ2-1, with 8 positions matching TRBD2. V dropped 5 bases and J dropped 8; count of bases not matched to a gene: 2. The CDR3 spans 12 residues. Germline-derived CDR1 and CDR2 are SNHLY and FYNNEI. CDR3 DNA: TGTGCCAGCAGTCTAGCGGGCCATGAGCAGTTCTTC. Residues: CASSLAGHEQFF.

The chain employs TRBV6-5 and TRBJ1-1; D unresolved. This CDR3 contains 14 residues. V was shortened by 8 bases and J by 0 bases, with 13 bases between the two germline ends. The germline V gene has CDR1 MNHEY and CDR2 SVGAGI. The CDR3, as DNA: TGTGCCAGCGCCGGACGGAGGATGAACACTGAAGCTTTCTTT. It codes for CASAGRRMNTEAFF.

CDR3 in amino acids: CASFRLAGGNEQFF. DNA of the CDR3: TGTGCCAGCTTCAGGCTAGCGGGAGGCAATGAGCAGTTCTTC. The rearrangement joins TRBV7-9 to TRBJ2-1; the match to TRBD2 covers 11 bases. The CDR3 spans 14 residues. CDR1 and CDR2 from the germline V gene are SEHNR and FQNEAQ (reference sequence). The junction had 6 bases not matched to a gene; V was cut back by 8 bases and J by 6 bases.

This sequence joins TRBV29-1 and TRBJ2-1, with TRBD2 matching over 7 bases. V dropped 2 bases and J dropped 5; count of bases not matched to a gene: 3. This CDR3 region has 13 residues. Germline V gene lookup returns CDR1 SQVTM and CDR2 ANQGSEA. The CDR3 spells CSVELAVDNEQFF. The CDR3 DNA is TGCAGCGTTGAACTAGCGGTAGACAATGAGCAGTTCTTC.

This CDR3 is CSASTSSMRDEQFF. The CDR3 bases are TGCAGTGCTAGTACTAGCTCGATGAGGGATGAGCAGTTCTTC. V gene TRBV20-1 combines with J gene TRBJ2-1, with D possibly being TRBD2 (6 bases). There are 14 residues in the CDR3. V dropped 3 bases and J dropped 8 bases, with 17 bases sitting between them. CDR1 is DFQATT, CDR2 SNEGSKA, per germline (reference sequence).

The chain employs TRBV4-1 and TRBJ2-7; TRBD1 is a possible D gene (5 bases). CDR1 MGHRA and CDR2 YSYEKL come from the germline V gene. The length of the CDR3 is 16 residues. Trimming removed 1 base from V and 5 bases from J, with 18 bases in between. The CDR3 DNA sequence: TGCGCCAGCAGCCAAGGGGGATTAGGGGCCGTTGACGAGCAGTACTTC. This gives the protein CASSQGGLGAVDEQYF.

V usage is TRBV4-2 and J usage is TRBJ1-6; 8 bases line up with TRBD1. The CDR3 is made up of 15 amino acids. V gave up 0 bases and J gave up 5 bases; unmatched junction bases: 0. CDR1 and CDR2 (germline): LGHNA, YNFKEQ. CDR3 loop: CASSQEDRDNSPLHF. The CDR3 region has the DNA TGTGCCAGCAGCCAAGAGGACAGGGATAATTCACCCCTCCACTTT.

DNA for the CDR3: TGTGCCAGCAGCCAATCCGGGACAGGGGTGAACGAGCAGTACTTC. It translates to CASSQSGTGVNEQYF. J is TRBJ2-7 and V is TRBV3-1 (or the pseudogene TRBV3-2); TRBD1 agrees at 10 bases. J gave up 5 bases and V 2 bases, and 6 bases lay outside the gene matches. CDR3 length: 15 residues. Germline values: CDR1 LGHDT, CDR2 YNNKEL (reference sequence).

J is TRBJ1-4 and V is TRBV6-5, with TRBD1 as a possible D gene (6 bases). V was pared by 5 bases and J by 7 bases, with 11 bases between. Germline V CDR1 and CDR2: MNHEY, SVGAGI. The length of the CDR3 is 13 residues. DNA of the CDR3: TGTGCCAGCAGTCCCCGGGGGCTTGAAAAACTGTTTTTT. Translated: CASSPRGLEKLFF.

The V and J genes are TRBV6-5 and TRBJ1-2; D is ambiguous. V was shortened by 0 bases and J by 0 bases, with 8 bases between the two germline ends. The CDR3 totals 15 residues. The germline CDR1 and CDR2 sequences are MNHEY and SVGAGI. CDR3 coding DNA: TGTGCCAGCAGTTACTCGAGAGGGTCTAACTATGGCTACACCTTC. As protein: CASSYSRGSNYGYTF.

V gene TRBV19 combines with J gene TRBJ1-2, with D tentatively TRBD1 (6 bases). The CDR3 has 12 residues. CDR1 is LNHDA and CDR2 is SQIVND in the germline V gene (reference sequence). Trimming left V 4 bases short and J 8 bases short, with 11 bases between. CDR3 region: CASSTRGSGYTF. The DNA of the CDR3 is TGTGCCAGTAGTACCAGGGGAAGCGGCTACACCTTC.

CDR3 residues: CASSPGYSTNEKLFF. The CDR3 DNA is TGTGCCAGCAGCCCTGGGTACTCAACTAATGAAAAACTGTTTTTT. This rearrangement joins TRBV5-5 to TRBJ1-4; D not resolved. The length of the CDR3 is 15 residues. Trimming left V 4 bases short and J 0 bases short, with 10 bases between. In germline, CDR1 is SGHKS, CDR2 YYEKEE (reference sequence).

This chain uses TRBV6-5 with TRBJ1-2; no firm D call. The CDR3 is 14 amino acids. CDR1 is MNHEY, CDR2 SVGAGI, per germline. Trimming left V 0 bases short and J 3 bases short, with 8 bases between. The DNA of the CDR3 is TGTGCCAGCAGTTACTCGAGGACGGACTATGGCTACACCTTC. It encodes CASSYSRTDYGYTF.

This rearrangement joins TRBV11-3 to TRBJ2-7; D call uncertain. The CDR3 is 13 residues long. CDR1 SGHNT and CDR2 YENEEA come from the germline V gene. The V gene lost 5 bases and the J gene lost 2 bases, with 10 bases spanning the gap. This CDR3 reads CASSAGRTYEQYF. The DNA for the CDR3 is TGTGCCAGCAGCGCCGGCCGGACCTACGAGCAGTACTTC.

In regard to this clone: Other DNA sequences within the sample encode an identical CDR3. V is TRBV14 and J is TRBJ1-5; no reliable D call. The CDR3 covers 13 residues. Trimming shortened V by 4 bases and J by 0 bases, and 4 bases separated the two germline ends. The germline V gene encodes CDR1 SGHDN and CDR2 FVKESK. This CDR3 reads CASSLYSNQPQHF. The CDR3, as DNA: TGTGCCAGCAGCCTCTATAGCAATCAGCCCCAGCATTTT.

The chain links TRBV11-3 to TRBJ2-1, with 11 bases identical to TRBD1. V lost 3 bases and J lost 4; bases outside the gene matches: 5. CDR3 length equals 16 residues. CDR1 is SGHNT and CDR2 is YENEEA in the germline V gene. The CDR3 DNA reads as TGTGCCAGCAGCTTTCAGGGACAGGGGGGTTACAATGAGCAGTTCTTC. This encodes CASSFQGQGGYNEQFF.

The chain joins TRBV2 to TRBJ2-7, with 12 bases identical to TRBD2. This CDR3 comprises 15 residues. V lost 5 bases to trimming and J lost 4 bases; unmatched junction nucleotides: 6. Per the germline V gene, CDR1 is SNHLY and CDR2 is FYNNEI. In DNA form, the CDR3 reads TGTGCCAGCAGTCCTAGCGGGAGGGCCGGGTACGAGCAGTACTTC. Translating gives CASSPSGRAGYEQYF.

The rearrangement uses TRBV6-5 and TRBJ2-7; 7 positions match TRBD2. Looked up from germline, CDR1 is MNHEY and CDR2 is SVGAGI. CDR3 length: 13 amino acids. The junction had 6 bases not matched to a gene; V was cut back by 7 bases and J by 3 bases. CDR3 residues: CASTLAEGYEQYF. The CDR3 DNA reads TGTGCCAGCACCCTAGCGGAAGGCTACGAGCAGTACTTC.

The chain couples TRBV30 to TRBJ1-2; D ambiguous. The CDR3 consists of 12 residues. Germline assignment: CDR1 GTSNPN and CDR2 SVGIG (reference sequence). V lost 4 bases, J lost 3 bases, and 9 bases lay in between. The CDR3 spells CAWTKGDYGYTF. Here the CDR3 DNA reads TGTGCCTGGACCAAGGGAGACTATGGCTACACCTTC.

The chain links TRBV19 to TRBJ1-2; the D gene is possibly TRBD1 (5 bases). The CDR3 runs 14 residues. Germline V gene data show CDR1 as LNHDA and CDR2 as SQIVND (reference sequence). V was cut by 4 bases and J by 6 bases, with 15 bases left in between. The CDR3: CASSTGRVLNGYTF. CDR3 DNA sequence: TGTGCCAGTAGTACAGGGAGGGTCCTAAATGGCTACACCTTC.